One sample yielded the 10 T cell receptor beta chains listed below, sequenced in a study of response to subunit inactivated influenza vaccine. TCRdb analysed the RT-PCR reads with MiXCR anew, one entry per CDR3 protein. The sample lists around 500,000 distinct CDR3 sequences, about a tenth seen once, with 9.5% to 15% in the top ten. Sequenced material: PBMCs from blood, taken roughly 46 days after vaccination. These receptors came from a man in his fifties or sixties who received an inactivated influenza vaccine.

V and J are TRBV28 and TRBJ2-2; 7 positions agree with TRBD1. Unmatched junction bases numbered 0, after V lost 5 bases and J lost 6 bases. Looked up from germline, CDR1 is MDHEN and CDR2 is SYDVKM. The length of the CDR3 is 12 residues. The CDR3 here is CASSGQAGELFF. The DNA for the CDR3 is TGTGCCAGCAGTGGACAGGCCGGGGAGCTGTTTTTT.

This clonotype was seen repeatedly, ten times or more. The chain carries TRBV20-1 and TRBJ2-1, with a possible D match to TRBD2 (5 bases). Germline CDR1 DFQATT, CDR2 SNEGSKA (reference sequence). The ends were cut back, 3 bases at V and 5 bases at J, with 11 bases in the middle. The CDR3 sequence is 13 residues long. The CDR3 is CSARDLVHNEQFF. The CDR3 DNA is TGCAGTGCTAGGGACTTGGTCCACAATGAGCAGTTCTTC.

This clonotype was seen a few times. CDR3 bases: TGTGCCAGCAGCCTAGGGGCCGGGACGACTCTCTATGAGCAGTACTTC. Protein: CASSLGAGTTLYEQYF. The chain has TRBV3-1 and TRBJ2-7; D is tentatively TRBD1 or TRBD2 (5 bases each). Looked up from germline, CDR1 is LGHDT and CDR2 is YNNKEL (reference sequence). This CDR3 is built from 16 residues. The V and J ends lost 4 bases and 7 bases respectively, with 23 bases between them.

The chain combines TRBV5-1 with TRBJ1-2; the D is unclear. V gave up 2 bases and J gave up 3 bases, with 17 bases separating them. The CDR3 has 16 residues. Germline V gene data show CDR1 as SGHRS and CDR2 as YFSETQ. Here the CDR3 DNA reads TGCGCCAGCAGCTTTTCGGATGGCTTCGGCGACTATGGCTACACCTTC. This encodes CASSFSDGFGDYGYTF.

The chain recombines TRBV3-1 with TRBJ2-7; D uncertain. Germline values: CDR1 LGHDT, CDR2 YNNKEL (reference sequence). CDR3 length equals 13 residues. Between the trimmed V and J ends, which lost 0 bases and 6 bases, there was a span of 9 bases. CDR3 in DNA: TGTGCCAGCAGCCAAGATCCAAGAGGCGAGCAGTACTTC. Amino acids: CASSQDPRGEQYF.

This clonotype was seen ten or more times. The CDR3 bases are TGTGCCACCAGTGATTTTGGGCAGGGGGCGGGAGATACGCAGTATTTT. Its protein product is CATSDFGQGAGDTQYF. The V gene is TRBV24-1, the J gene TRBJ2-3, with TRBD1 matching 8 bases. This CDR3 spans 16 amino acids. Germline V CDR1 and CDR2: KGHDR, SFDVKD. V shed 1 base, J shed 5 bases, and the junction held 7 bases outside the gene matches.

The CDR3 here is CASSPTAYEQYF. The CDR3 coding sequence is TGTGCCAGCAGCCCGACAGCCTACGAGCAGTACTTC. This sequence joins TRBV7-8 and TRBJ2-7; the D gene is possibly TRBD1 (5 bases). This CDR3 has 12 amino acids. The germline gives CDR1 SGHVS, CDR2 FQNEAQ. Trimming removed 5 bases from V and 2 bases from J, with 7 bases in between.

The CDR3 nucleotides are TGCAGTGCTAGAGATGACGGAATAAGCTCCTACGAGCAGTACTTC. This sequence encodes CSARDDGISSYEQYF. The chain combines TRBV20-1 with TRBJ2-7, with unresolved D. The CDR3 totals 15 residues. Between the trimmed V and J ends, which lost 0 bases and 0 bases, there was a span of 12 bases. CDR1 is DFQATT and CDR2 is SNEGSKA in the germline V gene (reference sequence).

This chain joins TRBV7-2 and TRBJ1-1; D perhaps matches TRBD1 (6 bases). CDR3 length: 14 amino acids. Trimming left V 3 bases short and J 5 bases short, with 13 bases between. Germline loops: CDR1 SGHTA, CDR2 FQGNSA. CDR3: CASSFRGAGTEAFF. CDR3 nucleotides: TGTGCCAGCAGCTTCAGGGGCGCGGGAACTGAAGCTTTCTTT.

This clonotype appeared a few times. The chain joins TRBV12-3 or TRBV12-4 to TRBJ2-2; TRBD2 aligns across 9 bases. V shed 6 bases, J shed 6 bases, and the junction held 5 bases outside the gene matches. The length of the CDR3 is 14 residues. The CDR3 protein is CASRLAGRSGELFF. CDR3 nucleotide sequence: TGTGCCAGCAGGCTAGCGGGACGGTCCGGGGAGCTGTTTTTT.